This T cell receptor beta chain was captured in a study of blood T cell repertoires in COVID-19. Study as a whole: Acute and convalescent COVID-19 samples came from the United States, Italy and Spain. T cells, B-cell-depleted T cells, or PBMCs provided the cDNA or gDNA that served as material.

In the study's own analysis: Estimates of nucleated cell counts were drawn from the amplification of reference gene primers. Measured with immunoSEQ multiplex PCR; TCRdb has only the in-frame clones, and not every one. The D gene and trimming were derived from the DNA, and the V and J assignments and clone size from that table. The sample contains 150,000 to 200,000 clones, approximately 90% of which appear only once. What was sequenced was peripheral blood. The sequence came from a woman between 45 and 65 years old with acute or convalescent COVID-19.

CDR3 nucleotide sequence: TGTGCCAGCAGTTCATCTAGCGGGGCGGCCTCCTACGAGCAGTACTTC. Protein product: CASSSSSGAASYEQYF. V is TRBV6-5 and J is TRBJ2-7; 9 bases align to TRBD2. Trimming at V came to 4 bases and at J to 0 bases, leaving 7 bases not matched to a gene. CDR1 is MNHEY, CDR2 SVGAGI, per germline. The CDR3 sequence is 16 residues long.